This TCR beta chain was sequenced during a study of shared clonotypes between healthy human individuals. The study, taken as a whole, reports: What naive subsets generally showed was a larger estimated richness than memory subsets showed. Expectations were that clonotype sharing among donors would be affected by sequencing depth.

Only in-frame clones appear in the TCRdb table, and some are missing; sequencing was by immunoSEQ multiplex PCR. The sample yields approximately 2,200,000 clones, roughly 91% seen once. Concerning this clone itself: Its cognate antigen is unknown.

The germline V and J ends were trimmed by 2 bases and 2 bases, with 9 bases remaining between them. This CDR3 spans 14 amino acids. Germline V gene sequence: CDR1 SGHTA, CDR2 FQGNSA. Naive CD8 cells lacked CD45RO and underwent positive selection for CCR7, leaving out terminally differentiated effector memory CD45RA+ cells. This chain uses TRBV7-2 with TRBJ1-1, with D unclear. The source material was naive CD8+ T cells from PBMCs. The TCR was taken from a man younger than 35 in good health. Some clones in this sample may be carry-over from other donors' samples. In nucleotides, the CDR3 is TGTGCCAGCAGCTTAAGCGCATCAAACACTGAAGCTTTCTTT. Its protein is CASSLSASNTEAFF.